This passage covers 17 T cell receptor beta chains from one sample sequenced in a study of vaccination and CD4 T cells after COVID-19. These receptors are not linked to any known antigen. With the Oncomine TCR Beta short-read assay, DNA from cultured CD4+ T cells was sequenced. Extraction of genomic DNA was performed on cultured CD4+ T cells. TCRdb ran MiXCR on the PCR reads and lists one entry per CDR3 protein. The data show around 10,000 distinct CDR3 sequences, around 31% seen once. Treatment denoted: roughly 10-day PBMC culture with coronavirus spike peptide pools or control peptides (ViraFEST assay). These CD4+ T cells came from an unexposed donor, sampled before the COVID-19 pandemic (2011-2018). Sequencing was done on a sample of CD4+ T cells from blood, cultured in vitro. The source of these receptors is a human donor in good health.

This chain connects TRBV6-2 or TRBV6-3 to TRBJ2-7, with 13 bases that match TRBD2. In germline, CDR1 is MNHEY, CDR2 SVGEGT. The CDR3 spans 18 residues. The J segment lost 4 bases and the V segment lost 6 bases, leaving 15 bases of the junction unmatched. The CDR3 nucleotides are TGTGCCAGCAGCCAAGCGTCCGGGACTAGCGGGACAAGGTACGAGCAGTACTTC. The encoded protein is CASSQASGTSGTRYEQYF.

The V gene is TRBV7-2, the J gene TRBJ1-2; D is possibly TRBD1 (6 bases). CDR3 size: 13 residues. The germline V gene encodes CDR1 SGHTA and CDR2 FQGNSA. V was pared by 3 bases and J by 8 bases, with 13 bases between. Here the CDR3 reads CASSFTGTAGYTF. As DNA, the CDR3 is TGTGCCAGCAGCTTTACAGGGACCGCAGGCTACACCTTC.

The CDR3 DNA reads as TGTGCCAGCAGCTTCCCTGACGGAATGAACACTGAAGCTTTCTTT. Translated, it gives CASSFPDGMNTEAFF. This chain links TRBV7-9 with TRBJ1-1; D not certain. The CDR3 contains 15 residues. Per germline, CDR1 SEHNR and CDR2 FQNEAQ (reference sequence). V was clipped by 3 bases and J by 0 bases, with 11 bases between them.

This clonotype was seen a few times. The CDR3 sequence is CSVADSLWGPETQYF. CDR3 nucleotide sequence: TGCAGTGTCGCAGATTCCCTATGGGGCCCAGAGACCCAGTACTTC. The chain recombines TRBV20-1 with TRBJ2-5, with D possibly TRBD1 on 5 matching bases. Germline V CDR1 and CDR2: DFQATT, SNEGSKA (reference sequence). The CDR3 has 15 residues. V gave up 7 bases and J gave up 4 bases, with 22 bases separating them.

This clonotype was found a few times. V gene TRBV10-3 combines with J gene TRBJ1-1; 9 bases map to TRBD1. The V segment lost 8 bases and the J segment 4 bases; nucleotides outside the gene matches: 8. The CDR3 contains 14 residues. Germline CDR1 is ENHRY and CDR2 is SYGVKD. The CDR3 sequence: CAISRQGVGTEAFF. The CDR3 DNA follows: TGTGCCATCTCCAGACAGGGGGTGGGCACTGAAGCTTTCTTT.

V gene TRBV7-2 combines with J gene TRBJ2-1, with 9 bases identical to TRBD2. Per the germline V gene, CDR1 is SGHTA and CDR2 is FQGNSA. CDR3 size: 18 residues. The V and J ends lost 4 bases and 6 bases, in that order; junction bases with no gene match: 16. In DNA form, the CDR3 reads TGTGCCAGCAGCTCCAGAGCTAGCGGGACCTCCCCCAGCAATGAGCAGTTCTTC. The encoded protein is CASSSRASGTSPSNEQFF.

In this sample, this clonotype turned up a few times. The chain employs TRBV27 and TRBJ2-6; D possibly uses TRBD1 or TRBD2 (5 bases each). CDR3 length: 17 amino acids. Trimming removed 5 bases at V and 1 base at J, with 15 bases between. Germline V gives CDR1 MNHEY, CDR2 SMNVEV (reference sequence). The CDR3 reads CASSQGTSLSGANVLTF. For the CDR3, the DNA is TGTGCCAGCAGTCAAGGGACGTCCCTGTCTGGGGCCAACGTCCTGACTTTC.

The CDR3 region is CASSARTGSYEQYF. The DNA of the CDR3 is TGTGCCAGCAGCGCCCGGACAGGGTCTTACGAGCAGTACTTC. V and J are TRBV7-2 and TRBJ2-7; 8 nucleotides agree with TRBD1. Germline CDR1 reads SGHTA; CDR2 reads FQGNSA. The CDR3 is 14 residues long. The ends lost 5 bases at V and 4 bases at J; junction bases unmatched: 7.

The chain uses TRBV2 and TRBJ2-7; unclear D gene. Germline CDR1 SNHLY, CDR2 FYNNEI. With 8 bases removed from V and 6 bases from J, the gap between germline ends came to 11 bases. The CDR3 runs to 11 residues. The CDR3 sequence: CASSQWLEQYF. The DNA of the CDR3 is TGTGCCAGCTCCCAGTGGCTCGAGCAGTACTTC.

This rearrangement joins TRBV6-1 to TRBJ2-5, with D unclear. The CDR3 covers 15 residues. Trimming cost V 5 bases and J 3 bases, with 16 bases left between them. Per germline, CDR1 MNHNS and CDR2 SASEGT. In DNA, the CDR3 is TGTGCCAGCAGTCCACCCATCGTCGGAAAAGAGACCCAGTACTTC. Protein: CASSPPIVGKETQYF.

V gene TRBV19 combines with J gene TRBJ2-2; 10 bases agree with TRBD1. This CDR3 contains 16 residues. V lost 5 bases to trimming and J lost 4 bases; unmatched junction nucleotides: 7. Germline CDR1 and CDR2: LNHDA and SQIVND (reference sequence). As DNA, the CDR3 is TGTGCCAGTAGTCGCCCCGGGACAGGGGTCACCGGGGAGCTGTTTTTT. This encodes CASSRPGTGVTGELFF.

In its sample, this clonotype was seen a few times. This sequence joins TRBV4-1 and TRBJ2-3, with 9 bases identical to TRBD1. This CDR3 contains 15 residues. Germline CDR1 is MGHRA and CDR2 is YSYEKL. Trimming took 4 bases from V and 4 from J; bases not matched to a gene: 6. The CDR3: CASSLGQGNSDTQYF. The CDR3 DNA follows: TGCGCCAGCAGCCTGGGACAGGGCAACTCAGATACGCAGTATTTT.

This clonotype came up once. CDR3 DNA: TGTGCCAGCAGTCGGACTAGCCCAGAGACCCAGTACTTC. This codes for CASSRTSPETQYF. This chain uses TRBV12-3 or TRBV12-4 with TRBJ2-5; 8 bases are shared with TRBD2. The CDR3 length is 13 residues. The ends lost 5 bases at V and 4 bases at J; junction bases unmatched: 3.

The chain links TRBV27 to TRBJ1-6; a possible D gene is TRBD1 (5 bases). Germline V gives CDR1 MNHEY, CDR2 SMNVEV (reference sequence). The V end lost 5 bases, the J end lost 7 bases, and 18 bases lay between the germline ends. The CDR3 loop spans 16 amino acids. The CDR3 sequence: CASSERPGRRNSPLHF. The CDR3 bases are TGTGCCAGCAGTGAACGACCGGGACGGAGAAATTCACCCCTCCACTTT.

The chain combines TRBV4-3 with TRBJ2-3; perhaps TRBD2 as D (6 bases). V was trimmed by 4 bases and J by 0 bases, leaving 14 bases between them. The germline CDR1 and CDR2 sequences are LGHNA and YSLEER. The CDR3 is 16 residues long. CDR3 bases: TGCGCCAGCAGCCGCTACTCCAGCGGGAGCACAGATACGCAGTATTTT. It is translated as CASSRYSSGSTDTQYF.

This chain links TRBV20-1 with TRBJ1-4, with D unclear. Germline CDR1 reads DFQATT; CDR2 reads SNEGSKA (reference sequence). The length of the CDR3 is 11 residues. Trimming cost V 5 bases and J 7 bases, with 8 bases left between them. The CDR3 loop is CSARTGEKLFF. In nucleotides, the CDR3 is TGCAGTGCTCGGACGGGTGAAAAACTGTTTTTT.

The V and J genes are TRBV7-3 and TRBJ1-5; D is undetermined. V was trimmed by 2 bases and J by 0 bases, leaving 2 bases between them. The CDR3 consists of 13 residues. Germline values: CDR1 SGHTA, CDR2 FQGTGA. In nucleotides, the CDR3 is TGTGCCAGCAGCTTAGATAGCAATCAGCCCCAGCATTTT. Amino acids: CASSLDSNQPQHF.